Listed below are T cell receptor beta chains from one sample, sequenced in a study of cytomegalovirus exposure and HLA in healthy donors. Clones were read by immunoSEQ multiplex PCR, and TCRdb kept only the in-frame ones, dropping some. Seen here are about 97,000 clones, 75% observed once, and the top ten hold 8.5% to 12%. Sequencing was done on a sample of PBMCs. The receptors shown here come from a man in his fifties or sixties in good health and CMV-seronegative. CDR3s leave out the opening cysteine and the closing phenylalanine or tryptophan. Size tells how often a clone was seen (once, few, many) or the class of an expanded clone, and some rows leave it out.

v_gene: TRBV11-2; abundance: few; CDR3aa: ASSLQLTSGSSTYEQY
v_gene: TRBV7-2; abundance: .; CDR3aa: ASSLYRAPLH
v_gene: TRBV19; abundance: .; CDR3aa: ASTPGSGRVDTQY
v_gene: TRBV18; abundance: .; CDR3aa: ASSPTRDSYNEQF
v_gene: TRBV6-5; abundance: .; CDR3aa: ASKEGGDGYT
v_gene: TRBV11-2; abundance: .; CDR3aa: ASNHRGGSSGANVLT
v_gene: TRBV7-9; abundance: .; CDR3aa: ASSLLGTEAF
v_gene: TRBV19; abundance: .; CDR3aa: ASSMARRADTQY
v_gene: TRBV5-1; abundance: .; CDR3aa: ASSLRIGDTEAF
v_gene: TRBV5-1; abundance: .; CDR3aa: ASSLVAGGHGYT
v_gene: TRBV5-1; abundance: .; CDR3aa: ASSEGVGNSPLH